This TCR beta chain was recorded in a study of T-cell reconstitution after alpha-beta-depleted transplantation in children. V was clipped by 6 bases and J by 1 base, with 12 bases between them. This CDR3 comprises 14 residues. This clonotype was observed many times. Unique molecular identifiers were incorporated during preparation of the TCRbeta library. TCRdb analysed the PCR reads with MiXCR anew, one entry per CDR3 protein. Of about 610,000 distinct CDR3 sequences in the sample, roughly 10% were seen once. The TCR sequence derives from a human donor who donated a stem cell graft to a child with acute myeloid leukemia. This chain connects TRBV12-3 or TRBV12-4 to TRBJ1-1; no definite D call. The source material was PBMCs from the stem cell graft donor, sampled from the stem cell graft. The CDR3 reads CASRISAENTEAFF. The CDR3 bases are TGTGCCAGCAGGATATCGGCCGAGAACACTGAAGCTTTCTTT.